The present TCR beta chain was sequenced within a study of T cell repertoires and Cas9 in healthy adults. Study background: SpCas9-reactive CD4 and CD8 T cells were characterized for potency, cytotoxicity and lineage.

The CDR3 consists of 14 residues. Germline values: CDR1 MDHEN, CDR2 SYDVKM. With 1 base clipped from V and 2 bases from J, the junction kept 1 base outside the gene matches. Study-wide findings and caveats: Reportedly, SpCas9-reactive effector T cell proliferation and function were mitigated by SpCas9-reactive Tregs in vitro.

The protocol was immunoSEQ multiplex PCR, while the TCRdb copy is restricted to in-frame clones and leaves out a portion. The sample yields tens of thousands of clones, about 90% seen once. Remarks on this clone: What it binds is not known.

The chain couples TRBV28 to TRBJ1-2; 7 nucleotides line up with TRBD1. The sample consisted of CD4+ effector T cells (CD127+, CD25-, CD137-, CD154-) from PBMCs; culture status not recorded. This clonotype was sampled from a human donor in good health. The CDR3 region has the DNA TGTGCCAGCAGTTTATCGGACAGGAACTATGGCTACACCTTC. Its protein is CASSLSDRNYGYTF.